One and the same sample provided the 21 T cell receptor beta chains below, sequenced in a study of OX40 agonist ivuxolimab in advanced cancers. Using immunoSEQ multiplex PCR, the repertoire was profiled, and TCRdb retains in-frame clones only, with some absent. The table includes 65,000 to 80,000 clones, more than 85% detected once. Sequenced material: CD4+ or CD8+ T cells sorted from blood, taken in a trial of the OX40 agonist ivuxolimab. The receptors originated from an adult with an advanced solid tumor such as melanoma, head and neck, liver or kidney cancer.

This clone occurred a few times. The chain couples TRBV7-9 to TRBJ2-7; D remains unclear. The V gene lost 3 bases and the J gene lost 6 bases, with 21 bases spanning the gap. CDR1 is SEHNR, CDR2 FQNEAQ, per germline (reference sequence). The CDR3 runs to 16 residues. CDR3 amino acids: CASSFLDLQASSEQYF. CDR3 coding DNA: TGTGCCAGCAGCTTTTTAGACTTGCAGGCGTCAAGCGAGCAGTACTTC.

The rearrangement links TRBV6-5 to TRBJ1-5; perhaps TRBD1 as D (6 bases). This CDR3 has 13 residues. Looked up from germline, CDR1 is MNHEY and CDR2 is SVGAGI. Trimming left V 6 bases short and J 4 bases short, with 10 bases between. CDR3 sequence reads: CASSRTVNQPQHF. Written as DNA, the CDR3 is TGTGCCAGCAGCCGGACAGTAAATCAGCCCCAGCATTTT.

The genes are TRBV6-1 and TRBJ1-2; a possible D gene is TRBD1 (5 bases). V lost 4 bases and J 1 base, leaving 19 bases between the germline ends. Germline CDR1 MNHNS, CDR2 SASEGT. This CDR3 is 17 amino acids long. CDR3 loop: CASSVAIGVLGNYGYTF. The CDR3 nucleotides are TGTGCCAGCAGTGTGGCCATAGGGGTTCTGGGTAACTATGGCTACACCTTC.

This chain uses TRBV10-3 with TRBJ2-3, with D maybe TRBD2 (6 bases). V was pared by 10 bases and J by 6 bases, with 11 bases between. Germline values: CDR1 ENHRY, CDR2 SYGVKD. This CDR3 is 11 amino acids long. The CDR3 DNA reads as TGTGCCAGCCTTGGGACTGATACGCAGTATTTT. As protein: CASLGTDTQYF.

The V and J genes are TRBV5-1 and TRBJ2-7; 10 positions agree with TRBD1. Germline assignment: CDR1 SGHRS and CDR2 YFSETQ. The trim removed 0 bases at V and 5 bases at J, leaving 2 bases unmatched. The CDR3 spans 14 residues. CDR3 nucleotide sequence: TGCGCCAGCAGCTTGGGACAGGGGGCAAACGAGCAGTACTTC. It encodes CASSLGQGANEQYF.

The gene calls are TRBV4-3 and TRBJ2-3; 9 nucleotides agree with TRBD2. Germline V gene data show CDR1 as LGHNA and CDR2 as YSLEER. V was pared by 3 bases and J by 2 bases, with 3 bases of the junction left unmatched. The CDR3 loop spans 15 amino acids. CDR3 sequence: CASSQREGLTDTQYF. CDR3 coding DNA: TGCGCCAGCAGCCAGCGGGAGGGCCTCACAGATACGCAGTATTTT.

The chain carries TRBV7-2 and TRBJ1-5, with TRBD1 matching over 8 bases. The CDR3 is made up of 14 amino acids. The junction had 5 bases not matched to a gene; V was cut back by 8 bases and J by 2 bases. Germline V gene data show CDR1 as SGHTA and CDR2 as FQGNSA. CDR3 in amino acids: CASASTGGNQPQHF. CDR3 nucleotides: TGTGCCAGCGCATCGACAGGGGGCAATCAGCCCCAGCATTTT. The complete variable domain, with remaining parts taken from reference TRBV7-2 and TRBJ1-5, reads GAGVSQSPSNKVTEKGKDVELRCDPISGHTALYWYRQSLGQGLEFLIYFQGNSAPDKSGLPSDRFSAERTGGSVSTLTIQRTQQEDSAVYLCASASTGGNQPQHFGDGTRLSIL.

The gene calls are TRBV19 and TRBJ2-7; possible D gene TRBD2, 5 bases. V was pared by 3 bases and J by 1 base, with 7 bases between. Germline lookup yields CDR1 LNHDA and CDR2 SQIVND (reference sequence). This CDR3 has 13 residues. The CDR3 here is CASSIGRSYEQYF. The CDR3 DNA follows: TGTGCCAGTAGTATTGGGAGATCCTACGAGCAGTACTTC.

On this clone: The junction does not match germline at one end; this may be a read error. V is TRBV6-6 and J is TRBJ2-2, with a weak D call TRBD2 (6 bases). The V gene's germline CDR1 is MNHNY and CDR2 SVGAGI (reference sequence). The CDR3 loop spans 15 amino acids. The CDR3 here is CASSPTQANTGGLFF. CDR3 bases: TGTGCCAGCAGTCCGACCCAGGCGAACACCGGGGGGCTGTTTTTT.

The chain uses TRBV7-2 and TRBJ2-1; 8 positions match TRBD2. Germline CDR1 reads SGHTA; CDR2 reads FQGNSA. The CDR3 is 16 amino acids. Germline trimming cut 5 bases from V and 1 base from J; bases unmatched to any gene: 7. CDR3 DNA sequence: TGTGCCAGCAGCCCTACGGGGGGGAGGTCCTACAATGAGCAGTTCTTC. Protein sequence: CASSPTGGRSYNEQFF.

V gene TRBV10-3 combines with J gene TRBJ1-1; unclear D gene. The V and J ends lost 5 bases and 10 bases respectively, with 14 bases between them. The length of the CDR3 is 12 residues. Germline V gene data show CDR1 as ENHRY and CDR2 as SYGVKD. The CDR3 nucleotides are TGTGCCATCAGTCCATTCAAGGAAGGAGCTTTCTTT. Protein: CAISPFKEGAFF.

The rearrangement uses TRBV5-1 and TRBJ2-5; D is possibly TRBD1 (6 bases). Germline lookup yields CDR1 SGHRS and CDR2 YFSETQ. Trimming took off 3 bases at V and 1 base at J, with 13 bases between the two ends. The CDR3 covers 15 residues. The CDR3, as DNA: TGCGCCAGCAGCTGGGGGACACAACTCCAAGAGACCCAGTACTTC. This codes for CASSWGTQLQETQYF.

This chain joins TRBV7-9 and TRBJ1-5, with TRBD1 matching 9 bases. Germline V gene lookup returns CDR1 SEHNR and CDR2 FQNEAQ (reference sequence). The CDR3 spans 16 residues. With V trimmed by 5 bases and J by 6 bases, 11 bases remained unmatched. The CDR3 reads CASSQEGTGFRQPQHF. The CDR3 DNA reads as TGTGCCAGCAGCCAAGAAGGGACAGGGTTTCGTCAGCCCCAGCATTTT.

In its sample, this clone was seen once. This chain links TRBV4-2 with TRBJ2-1; 9 bases agree with TRBD1. The CDR3 length is 15 residues. The trim removed 1 base at V and 6 bases at J, leaving 4 bases unmatched. Germline V gene sequence: CDR1 LGHNA, CDR2 YNFKEQ. CDR3 protein: CASSQGDREGNEQFF. CDR3 nucleotide sequence: TGTGCCAGCAGCCAAGGGGACAGGGAAGGCAATGAGCAGTTCTTC.

V usage is TRBV7-2 and J usage is TRBJ2-2, with 11 bases identical to TRBD2. The germline V gene has CDR1 SGHTA and CDR2 FQGNSA. Trimming at V came to 1 base and at J to 2 bases, leaving 3 bases not matched to a gene. This CDR3 contains 17 residues. The CDR3 bases are TGTGCCAGCAGCTTAGAGGGACTAGCGGTTAACACCGGGGAGCTGTTTTTT. This translates into CASSLEGLAVNTGELFF.

The chain links TRBV5-1 to TRBJ2-1; TRBD1 might be the D (5 bases). Between the trimmed V and J ends, which lost 4 bases and 8 bases, there was a span of 16 bases. The CDR3 sequence is 14 residues long. The germline V gene encodes CDR1 SGHRS and CDR2 YFSETQ. The CDR3 DNA reads as TGCGCCAGCAGCCCCCTTGAGTGGGGCGATGAGCAGTTCTTC. Protein product: CASSPLEWGDEQFF.

This clone was found once. V and J are TRBV19 and TRBJ1-5; 7 bases are a match to TRBD1. The germline CDR1 and CDR2 sequences are LNHDA and SQIVND (reference sequence). The CDR3 length is 14 residues. Germline trimming cut 6 bases from V and 2 bases from J; bases unmatched to any gene: 4. The DNA of the CDR3 is TGTGCCAGTAGCATCACAGGGGGCAATCAGCCCCAGCATTTT. Protein: CASSITGGNQPQHF.

V is TRBV10-1 and J is TRBJ2-7; 12 nucleotides align to TRBD1. The junction had 20 bases not matched to a gene; V was cut back by 8 bases and J by 3 bases. The CDR3 contains 19 residues. Germline V lookup: CDR1 WNHNN, CDR2 SYGVQD (reference sequence). The CDR3 region has the DNA TGCGCCAGCTTGCGCGGGGGCTGGGACAGGGGGCAGCGGTGCTACGAGCAGTACTTC. Translated: CASLRGGWDRGQRCYEQYF.

The rearrangement links TRBV19 to TRBJ2-4; D may be TRBD2 (6 bases). Germline-derived CDR1 and CDR2 are LNHDA and SQIVND (reference sequence). V shed 5 bases and J shed 2 bases, with 22 bases lying between them. The CDR3 has 18 residues. CDR3 DNA sequence: TGTGCCAGTAGTGAACTAGCTTCGGGGCCCCCTTCCAAAAACATTCAGTACTTC. This codes for CASSELASGPPSKNIQYF. Filled out from reference TRBV19 and TRBJ2-4, the complete variable domain reads DGGITQSPKYLFRKEGQNVTLSCEQNLNHDAMYWYRQDPGQGLRLIYYSQIVNDFQKGDIAEGYSVSREKKESFPLTVTSAQKNPTAFYLCASSELASGPPSKNIQYFGAGTRLSVL.

The J gene is TRBJ1-2, the V gene TRBV5-6; D unresolved. The germline gives CDR1 SGHDT, CDR2 YYEEEE. This CDR3 has 14 residues. V was trimmed by 3 bases and J by 1 base, leaving 10 bases between them. CDR3 sequence: CASSSWTVNYGYTF. DNA for the CDR3: TGTGCCAGCAGCTCGTGGACCGTTAACTATGGCTACACCTTC.

The chain is built from TRBV19 and TRBJ1-6, with 9 bases lining up with TRBD1. The V and J ends lost 4 bases and 6 bases, in that order; junction bases with no gene match: 7. This CDR3 has 16 residues. Germline V gene lookup returns CDR1 LNHDA and CDR2 SQIVND (reference sequence). This chain's CDR3 is CASSTDRGWGNSPLHF. The CDR3 DNA sequence: TGTGCCAGTAGTACCGACAGGGGGTGGGGTAATTCACCCCTCCACTTT.